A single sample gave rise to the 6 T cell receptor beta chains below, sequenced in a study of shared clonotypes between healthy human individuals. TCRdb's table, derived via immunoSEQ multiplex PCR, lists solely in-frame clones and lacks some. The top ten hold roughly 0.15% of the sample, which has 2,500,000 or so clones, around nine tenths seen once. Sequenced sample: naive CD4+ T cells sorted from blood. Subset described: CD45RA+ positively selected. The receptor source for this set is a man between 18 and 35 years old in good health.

CDR3 amino acids: CASSALGVENEKLFF. CDR3 nucleotides: TGCGCCAGCAGCGCGCTTGGGGTAGAGAATGAAAAACTGTTTTTT. The genes are TRBV5-1 and TRBJ1-4, with D uncertain. CDR3 length equals 15 residues. V lost 4 bases and J lost 5, with 15 bases in between. Germline V CDR1 and CDR2: SGHRS, YFSETQ.

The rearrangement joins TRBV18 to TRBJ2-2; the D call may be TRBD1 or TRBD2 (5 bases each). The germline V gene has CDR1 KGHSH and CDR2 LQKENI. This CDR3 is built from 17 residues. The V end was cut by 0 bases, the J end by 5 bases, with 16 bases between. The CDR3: CASSPPGRDLRTGELFF. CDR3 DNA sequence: TGTGCCAGCTCACCACCGGGACGGGATCTTAGGACCGGGGAGCTGTTTTTT.

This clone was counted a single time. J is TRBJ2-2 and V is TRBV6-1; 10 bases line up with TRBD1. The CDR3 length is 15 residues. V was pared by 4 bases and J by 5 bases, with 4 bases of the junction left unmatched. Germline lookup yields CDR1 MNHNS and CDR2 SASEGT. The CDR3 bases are TGTGCCAGCAGTGCGGGACAGGGGCTTACCGGGGAGCTGTTTTTT. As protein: CASSAGQGLTGELFF.

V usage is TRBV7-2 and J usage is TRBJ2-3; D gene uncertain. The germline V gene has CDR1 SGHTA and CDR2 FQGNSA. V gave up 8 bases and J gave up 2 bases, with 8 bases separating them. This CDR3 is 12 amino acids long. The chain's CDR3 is CASGFITDTQYF. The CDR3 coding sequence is TGTGCCAGCGGTTTTATCACAGATACGCAGTATTTT.

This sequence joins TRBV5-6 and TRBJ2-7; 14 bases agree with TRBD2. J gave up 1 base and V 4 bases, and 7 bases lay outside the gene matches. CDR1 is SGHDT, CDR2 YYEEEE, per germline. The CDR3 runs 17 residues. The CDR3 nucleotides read TGTGCCAGCAGCAGGAGGGGACTAGCGGGGGCTTCCTACGAGCAGTACTTC. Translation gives CASSRRGLAGASYEQYF.

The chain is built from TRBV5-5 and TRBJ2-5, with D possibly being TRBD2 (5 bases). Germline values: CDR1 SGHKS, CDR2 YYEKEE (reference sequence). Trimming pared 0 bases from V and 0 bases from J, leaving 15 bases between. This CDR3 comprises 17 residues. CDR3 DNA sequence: TGTGCCAGCAGCTTGGGTGTTGGCGGACTTGACCAAGAGACCCAGTACTTC. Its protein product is CASSLGVGGLDQETQYF.